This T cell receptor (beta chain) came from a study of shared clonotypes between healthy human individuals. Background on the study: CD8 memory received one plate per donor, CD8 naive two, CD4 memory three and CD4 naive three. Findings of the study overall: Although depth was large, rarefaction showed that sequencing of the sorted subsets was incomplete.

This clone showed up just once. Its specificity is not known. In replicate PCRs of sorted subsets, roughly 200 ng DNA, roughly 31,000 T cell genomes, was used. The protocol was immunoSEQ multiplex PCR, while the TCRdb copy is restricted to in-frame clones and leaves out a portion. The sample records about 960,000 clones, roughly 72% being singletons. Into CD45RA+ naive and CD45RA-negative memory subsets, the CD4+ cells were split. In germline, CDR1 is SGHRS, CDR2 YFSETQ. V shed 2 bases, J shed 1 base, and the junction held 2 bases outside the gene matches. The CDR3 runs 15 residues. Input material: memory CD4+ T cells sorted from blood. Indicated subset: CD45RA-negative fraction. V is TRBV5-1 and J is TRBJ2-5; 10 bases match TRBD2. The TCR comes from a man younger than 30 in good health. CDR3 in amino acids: CASSFPSGGQETQYF. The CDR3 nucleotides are TGCGCCAGCAGCTTTCCTAGCGGGGGCCAAGAGACCCAGTACTTC.